Presented here are 30 T cell receptor beta chains from one specimen sequenced in a study of blood T cells in healthy people across ages. A second PCR of 7 to 11 cycles used a sample-barcoded 5' primer and a J-beta primer mix. TCRdb re-derived calls from the 5' RACE reads in MiXCR, one entry per CDR3 protein. Of about 720,000 distinct CDR3 sequences in the sample, around a fifth were seen once. Sequencing was done on a sample of blood. These receptors were collected from a man between 65 and 85 years old in good health.

The rearrangement joins TRBV19 to TRBJ2-1; 10 bases match TRBD2. The germline CDR1 and CDR2 sequences are LNHDA and SQIVND (reference sequence). This CDR3 is 15 amino acids long. Trimming at V came to 2 bases and at J to 6 bases, leaving 4 bases not matched to a gene. The CDR3 DNA sequence: TGTGCCAGTAGTATAAGCGGGGGGGCGTTCAATGAGCAGTTCTTC. Amino acids: CASSISGGAFNEQFF.

V and J are TRBV6-5 and TRBJ2-1, with D tentatively TRBD1 or TRBD2 (5 bases each). Trimming pared 10 bases from V and 5 bases from J, leaving 15 bases between. The CDR3 is made up of 13 amino acids. CDR1 MNHEY and CDR2 SVGAGI come from the germline V gene. The CDR3: CATARGPHNEQFF. The CDR3 DNA follows: TGTGCCACGGCCCGGGGCCCACACAATGAGCAGTTCTTC.

The chain uses TRBV20-1 and TRBJ2-5, with TRBD2 matching 8 bases. The end of the DNA is better explained by TRBJ2-1, so the J call may be wrong. Germline values: CDR1 DFQATT, CDR2 SNEGSKA (reference sequence). The CDR3 spans 18 residues. Here the CDR3 reads CSAHLRPREGGVYNEQFF. The CDR3 DNA sequence: TGCAGTGCTCACCTCCGGCCCCGGGAGGGCGGGGTGTACAATGAGCAGTTCTTC.

This chain joins TRBV19 and TRBJ1-4; 8 nucleotides line up with TRBD1. Germline assignment: CDR1 LNHDA and CDR2 SQIVND (reference sequence). The CDR3 has 15 amino acids. V was clipped by 0 bases and J by 5 bases; unmatched bases: 2. CDR3 DNA sequence: TGTGCCAGTAGTATAGACAGGGGGCCGAATGAAAAACTGTTTTTT. Its protein product is CASSIDRGPNEKLFF.

This clonotype appeared a few times. The chain is built from TRBV12-5 and TRBJ2-1; 10 nucleotides match TRBD2. The CDR3 sequence is 18 residues long. Trimming cost V 2 bases and J 7 bases; bases outside gene matches: 14. Germline values: CDR1 LGHNT, CDR2 FRNRAP. The CDR3 region is CASGLPPSLAGVGNEQFF. As DNA, the CDR3 is TGTGCTAGTGGTTTGCCCCCCTCTCTAGCGGGAGTTGGGAATGAGCAGTTCTTC.

In this sample, this clonotype turned up a few times. The chain couples TRBV27 to TRBJ1-2; D is unresolved. The CDR3 runs to 14 residues. Germline CDR1 is MNHEY and CDR2 is SMNVEV (reference sequence). With 5 bases removed from V and 5 bases from J, the gap between germline ends came to 15 bases. The CDR3 region is CASSPRAELYGYTF. The CDR3 DNA reads TGTGCCAGCAGTCCCCGGGCCGAGTTATATGGCTACACCTTC.

This chain links TRBV5-5 with TRBJ1-6, with 10 positions matching TRBD1. CDR3 length equals 15 residues. The trim removed 4 bases at V and 6 bases at J, leaving 4 bases unmatched. Germline lookup yields CDR1 SGHKS and CDR2 YYEKEE (reference sequence). DNA for the CDR3: TGTGCCAGCAGCCCATGGACAGGGGGTAATTCACCCCTCCACTTT. Its translation is CASSPWTGGNSPLHF. The full variable domain, rest sourced from reference TRBV5-5 and TRBJ1-6, is DAGVTQSPTHLIKTRGQQVTLRCSPISGHKSVSWYQQVLGQGPQFIFQYYEKEERGRGNFPDRFSARQFPNYSSELNVNALLLGDSALYLCASSPWTGGNSPLHFGNGTRLTVT.

This chain links TRBV5-1 with TRBJ2-2, with D hard to call. Germline CDR1 SGHRS, CDR2 YFSETQ. This CDR3 is 14 amino acids long. V lost 5 bases, J lost 1 base, and 9 bases lay in between. The CDR3 bases are TGCGCCAGCAGAAGTCGGATGAACACCGGGGAGCTGTTTTTT. It translates to CASRSRMNTGELFF.

This clonotype came up many times. The chain combines TRBV5-1 with TRBJ1-1; no reliable D call. Germline lookup yields CDR1 SGHRS and CDR2 YFSETQ. The CDR3 is 14 residues long. Deletions cut 2 bases from V and 2 bases from J, with 10 bases between. The CDR3 here is CASSLPQGNTEAFF. CDR3 DNA: TGCGCCAGCAGCTTACCACAAGGTAACACTGAAGCTTTCTTT.

The chain has TRBV27 and TRBJ1-2; 7 nucleotides align to TRBD1. The CDR3 is 12 residues long. Germline lookup yields CDR1 MNHEY and CDR2 SMNVEV (reference sequence). J gave up 4 bases and V 5 bases, and 1 base lay outside the gene matches. The CDR3 nucleotides read TGTGCCAGCAGTAACAGGGGCTATGGCTACACCTTC. Translating it yields CASSNRGYGYTF.

This clonotype has more than one count but fewer than ten. The chain has TRBV13 and TRBJ1-2; 8 positions agree with TRBD1. The CDR3 is 14 amino acids. With V trimmed by 5 bases and J by 3 bases, 5 bases remained unmatched. The germline CDR1 and CDR2 sequences are PRHDT and FYEKMQ (reference sequence). The CDR3 nucleotides are TGTGCCAGCAGCCTACAGGGGGGATACTATGGCTACACCTTC. Amino acid sequence: CASSLQGGYYGYTF.

The chain couples TRBV7-2 to TRBJ2-5; the match to TRBD1 covers 8 bases. The J call could be wrong; TRBJ2-1 is a better fit for the DNA end. The germline gives CDR1 SGHTA, CDR2 FQGNSA. The CDR3 runs 18 residues. CDR3 loop: CASSRTRRQGALDNEQFF. The CDR3 DNA sequence: TGTGCCAGCAGCCGAACAAGACGCCAGGGGGCGCTGGACAATGAGCAGTTCTTC.

DNA of the CDR3: TGCAGTGCTAAACAGGGGGATGAAAAACTGTTTTTT. Protein product: CSAKQGDEKLFF. The J gene is TRBJ1-4, the V gene TRBV20-1, with 8 bases matching TRBD1. This CDR3 is built from 12 residues. In germline, CDR1 is DFQATT, CDR2 SNEGSKA (reference sequence). V trimming: 4 bases; J trimming: 6 bases; junction bases outside the gene matches: 1.

In its sample, this clonotype was seen a few times. This chain connects TRBV28 to TRBJ2-4, with D hard to call. CDR3 length: 15 amino acids. Trimming took off 6 bases at V and 1 base at J, with 13 bases between the two ends. CDR1 and CDR2 (germline): MDHEN, SYDVKM. DNA of the CDR3: TGTGCCAGCAGCAAAATCACTACGGCCAAAAACATTCAGTACTTC. Translation gives CASSKITTAKNIQYF.

V and J are TRBV12-3 or TRBV12-4 and TRBJ1-2; D not certain. V lost 2 bases and J 2 bases, leaving 18 bases between the germline ends. This CDR3 comprises 17 residues. The CDR3 nucleotides read TGTGCCAGCAGTTTACAGGTTCGGGGTACTCTGAACTATGGCTACACCTTC. Its protein product is CASSLQVRGTLNYGYTF.

This sequence joins TRBV5-1 and TRBJ2-3; 8 nucleotides agree with TRBD2. There are 15 residues in the CDR3. Trimming cost V 7 bases and J 1 base; bases outside gene matches: 8. CDR1 is SGHRS and CDR2 is YFSETQ in the germline V gene. Here the CDR3 DNA reads TGCGCCAGCGCCCCCTGGCGGGAGGGCACAGATACGCAGTATTTT. Its protein is CASAPWREGTDTQYF. Filled out from reference TRBV5-1 and TRBJ2-3, the complete variable domain reads KAGVTQTPRYLIKTRGQQVTLSCSPISGHRSVSWYQQTPGQGLQFLFEYFSETQRNKGNFPGRFSGRQFSNSRSEMNVSTLELGDSALYLCASAPWREGTDTQYFGPGTRLTVL.

The chain recombines TRBV5-4 with TRBJ2-5; D may be TRBD1 (6 bases). Gene TRBJ2-7 matches the end of the DNA better, so the J call may be wrong. Germline lookup yields CDR1 SGHNT and CDR2 YYREEE (reference sequence). This CDR3 has 18 amino acids. The chain's CDR3 is CASSLGVVQGGMSYEQYF. As DNA, the CDR3 is TGTGCCAGCAGCTTGGGGGTGGTACAGGGCGGAATGTCCTACGAGCAGTACTTC.

This clonotype was seen ten or more times. The J gene is TRBJ2-1, the V gene TRBV6-5; possible D gene TRBD2, 5 bases. The germline V gene has CDR1 MNHEY and CDR2 SVGAGI. This CDR3 spans 15 amino acids. Deletions cut 6 bases from V and 0 bases from J, with 12 bases between. The CDR3 DNA reads as TGTGCCAGCAGCACGGACTCGAGCTCCTACAATGAGCAGTTCTTC. It codes for CASSTDSSSYNEQFF.

This clonotype has just a few counts. The chain has TRBV20-1 and TRBJ2-4, with no clear D. The CDR3 consists of 14 residues. Per the germline V gene, CDR1 is DFQATT and CDR2 is SNEGSKA (reference sequence). Trimming took 0 bases from V and 1 from J, leaving 7 bases between them. CDR3 coding DNA: TGCAGTGCTAGAGACGCCCGGGCCAAAAACATTCAGTACTTC. This codes for CSARDARAKNIQYF.

The rearrangement uses TRBV7-9 and TRBJ2-5; TRBD1 is a possible D gene (5 bases). CDR3 length: 15 amino acids. Trimming cost V 5 bases and J 3 bases, with 16 bases left between them. The germline CDR1 and CDR2 sequences are SEHNR and FQNEAQ (reference sequence). DNA of the CDR3: TGTGCCAGCAGCCCCCCCTTGGGGCGCAAAGAGACCCAGTACTTC. It translates to CASSPPLGRKETQYF.

V gene TRBV5-1 combines with J gene TRBJ2-1; 16 bases fit TRBD2. J lost 2 bases, V lost 4 bases, and 3 bases had no gene match. CDR3 length equals 17 residues. The V gene's germline CDR1 is SGHRS and CDR2 YFSETQ. CDR3 coding DNA: TGCGCCAGCAGCGCAGGGACTAGCGGGGGGGCCTACAATGAGCAGTTCTTC. It yields the protein CASSAGTSGGAYNEQFF.

This clonotype was seen a single time. The J gene is TRBJ2-4, the V gene TRBV20-1; TRBD2 aligns across 13 bases. Germline assignment: CDR1 DFQATT and CDR2 SNEGSKA (reference sequence). This CDR3 spans 14 amino acids. The trim removed 6 bases at V and 3 bases at J, leaving 2 bases unmatched. Here the CDR3 reads CSARLAGGKNIQYF. For the CDR3, the DNA is TGCAGTGCAAGACTAGCGGGGGGCAAAAACATTCAGTACTTC.

This chain links TRBV4-2 with TRBJ2-2; tentatively, D is TRBD1 or TRBD2 (5 bases each). The CDR3 runs 17 residues. Between the trimmed V and J ends, which lost 0 bases and 2 bases, there was a span of 13 bases. Germline V gene data show CDR1 as LGHNA and CDR2 as YNFKEQ. For the CDR3, the DNA is TGTGCCAGCAGCCAAGATGGGGGAATTGGCAACACCGGGGAGCTGTTTTTT. It is translated as CASSQDGGIGNTGELFF.

This chain uses TRBV7-8 with TRBJ1-6; maybe TRBD1 (5 bases). The V gene's germline CDR1 is SGHVS and CDR2 FQNEAQ. The CDR3 runs 17 residues. The V end lost 2 bases, the J end lost 1 base, and 12 bases lay between the germline ends. CDR3 in DNA: TGTGCCAGCAGCTTAAAGGGAGGACAATCCTATAATTCACCCCTCCACTTT. Translating it yields CASSLKGGQSYNSPLHF.

A few counts support this clonotype. The chain recombines TRBV11-3 with TRBJ1-1; D gene uncertain. The CDR3 spans 13 residues. V lost 6 bases to trimming and J lost 4 bases, with 12 bases between them. Germline CDR1 reads SGHNT; CDR2 reads YENEEA. The CDR3 nucleotides are TGTGCCAGCAGAAGGCCCACCGGCACTGAAGCTTTCTTT. It translates to CASRRPTGTEAFF.

This clonotype was counted a few times. The chain employs TRBV20-1 and TRBJ1-1; maybe TRBD1 (6 bases). CDR1 is DFQATT and CDR2 is SNEGSKA in the germline V gene (reference sequence). V shed 3 bases and J shed 5 bases, with 10 bases lying between them. The CDR3 sequence is 12 residues long. The CDR3 here is CSASRGRTEAFF. DNA of the CDR3: TGCAGTGCTAGTCGGGGGCGAACTGAAGCTTTCTTT.

This clonotype has at least ten counts. This chain joins TRBV5-1 and TRBJ2-6; TRBD1 is a possible D gene (6 bases). Deletions cut 5 bases from V and 2 bases from J, with 11 bases between. Germline values: CDR1 SGHRS, CDR2 YFSETQ. This CDR3 contains 15 residues. The CDR3: CASSSQGTGANVLTF. CDR3 nucleotides: TGCGCCAGCAGTTCACAGGGAACTGGGGCCAACGTCCTGACTTTC. Full variable domain (rest looked up from reference TRBV5-1 and TRBJ2-6): KAGVTQTPRYLIKTRGQQVTLSCSPISGHRSVSWYQQTPGQGLQFLFEYFSETQRNKGNFPGRFSGRQFSNSRSEMNVSTLELGDSALYLCASSSQGTGANVLTFGAGSRLTVL.

V gene TRBV29-1 combines with J gene TRBJ1-1; TRBD1 matches at 7 bases. Germline-derived CDR1 and CDR2 are SQVTM and ANQGSEA. The V segment lost 4 bases and the J segment 7 bases; nucleotides outside the gene matches: 9. This CDR3 contains 13 residues. The CDR3 reads CSVVPDRVGEAFF. The CDR3 DNA sequence: TGCAGCGTTGTGCCTGACAGGGTAGGTGAAGCTTTCTTT.

In its sample, this clonotype was seen a few times. The gene calls are TRBV11-2 and TRBJ1-3; weak D call: TRBD1 (5 bases). V was trimmed by 5 bases and J by 0 bases, leaving 14 bases between them. The CDR3 length is 16 residues. CDR1 and CDR2 from the germline V gene are SGHAT and FQNNGV. CDR3 protein: CASSPTGGSSGNTIYF. CDR3 coding DNA: TGTGCCAGCAGCCCTACGGGGGGGAGCTCTGGAAACACCATATATTTT.

The chain recombines TRBV19 with TRBJ2-3; TRBD1 matches at 8 bases. This CDR3 has 16 amino acids. CDR1 is LNHDA and CDR2 is SQIVND in the germline V gene (reference sequence). The V and J ends lost 5 bases and 1 base, in that order; junction bases with no gene match: 8. The CDR3 DNA reads as TGTGCCAGTAGTCTAATCGACAGGGGCGGCACAGATACGCAGTATTTT. This gives the protein CASSLIDRGGTDTQYF.